This TCR beta chain is drawn from a study of identical twins. Study-level points and caveats: Low generation probability was overrepresented in out-of-frame alpha sequences shared by twins. Beta out-of-frame twin sharing showed a weaker excess. It was possible that invariant MAIT and iNKT cells partly confounded the zero-insertion analyses.

There were only healthy Caucasians among the donors. Germline CDR1 is PRHDT and CDR2 is FYEKMQ (reference sequence). This CDR3 spans 16 amino acids. For this clonotype: The antigen is unknown. An end of the junction does not agree with germline; a read error may underlie this.

TCRdb re-called the 5' RACE reads through MiXCR, storing one row per CDR3 protein. The sample has roughly 350,000 distinct CDR3 sequences, approximately 13% seen once. In addition, the sample was reused for a study of yellow fever vaccine responses in identical twins.

Sequencing was done on a sample of CD8+ T cells sorted from blood. The chain uses TRBV13 and TRBJ2-7; the match to TRBD1 covers 9 bases. The source of this sequence is a woman aged 18-29 years in good health. The CDR3 protein is CSSSPAGTGPFYEQYF. CDR3 coding DNA: TGTTCCAGCAGCCCTGCCGGGACAGGGCCTTTCTACGAGCAGTACTTC.